Shown below are 8 T cell receptor beta chains from a single sample sequenced in a study of Ad26.COV2.S vaccination and SARS-CoV-2 variants. Generated by immunoSEQ multiplex PCR, the TCRdb table keeps only in-frame clones and is missing some. The repertoire holds roughly 500,000 clones, with roughly 87% as singletons. Treatment given: about 20 received Ad26.COV2.S at low or high dose, single or two shots; 5 received placebo; per-sample allocation not given. All samples were drawn on day 63, counting from the first vaccine or placebo injection. The specimen comprised peripheral blood, sampled in a trial of Ad26.COV2.S vaccine versus placebo. The origin of the receptors is a person between 18 and 65 years old who received the Ad26.COV2.S COVID-19 vaccine or a placebo.

J is TRBJ2-5 and V is TRBV5-4; D may be TRBD2 (6 bases). The CDR3 extends over 15 amino acids. Germline V CDR1 and CDR2: SGHNT, YYREEE (reference sequence). V was shortened by 0 bases and J by 1 base, with 10 bases between the two germline ends. CDR3 DNA: TGTGCCAGCAGCTTGGCCCGCGGGATCCAAGAGACCCAGTACTTC. Its translation: CASSLARGIQETQYF.

This clone was found once. The rearrangement links TRBV27 to TRBJ2-1; 7 bases align to TRBD1. Germline V lookup: CDR1 MNHEY, CDR2 SMNVEV (reference sequence). This CDR3 has 14 residues. The J segment lost 0 bases and the V segment lost 5 bases, leaving 1 base of the junction unmatched. CDR3 amino acids: CASSNRGSYNEQFF. In DNA form, the CDR3 reads TGTGCCAGCAGTAACAGGGGCTCCTACAATGAGCAGTTCTTC.

This clone has just one count. This CDR3 reads CASSVGGTSKGEQFF. The DNA for the CDR3 is TGTGCCAGCAGCGTAGGCGGGACTAGTAAAGGTGAGCAGTTCTTC. This chain uses TRBV9 with TRBJ2-1, with 8 bases fitting TRBD2. J was trimmed by 9 bases and V by 0 bases; bases with no gene match: 8. Germline CDR1 SGDLS, CDR2 YYNGEE. CDR3 length: 15 residues.

The genes are TRBV18 and TRBJ1-5, with a possible D match to TRBD1 (5 bases). Germline CDR1 and CDR2: KGHSH and LQKENI. The CDR3 extends over 14 amino acids. The V gene lost 5 bases and the J gene lost 3 bases, with 11 bases spanning the gap. Here the CDR3 DNA reads TGTGCCAGCTCATCGACAGTTTTCAATCAGCCCCAGCATTTT. Encoded protein: CASSSTVFNQPQHF.

The rearrangement links TRBV6-5 to TRBJ1-6; a weak D match, TRBD1 (5 bases). Germline CDR1 reads MNHEY; CDR2 reads SVGAGI. There are 15 residues in the CDR3. Trimming removed 1 base from V and 7 bases from J, with 11 bases in between. CDR3 amino acids: CASSYWQGANSPLHF. In DNA, the CDR3 is TGTGCCAGCAGTTACTGGCAGGGTGCCAATTCACCCCTCCACTTT.

This clone showed up just once. The chain couples TRBV7-8 to TRBJ2-1; D may correspond to TRBD1 or TRBD2 (8 bases each). The V and J ends lost 1 base and 4 bases respectively, with 23 bases between them. Per the germline V gene, CDR1 is SGHVS and CDR2 is FQNEAQ. This CDR3 comprises 19 residues. The CDR3 sequence is CASSLGIQGGAGVYNEQFF. The CDR3 bases are TGTGCCAGCAGCTTAGGAATACAGGGGGGAGCGGGAGTATACAATGAGCAGTTCTTC.

The chain couples TRBV3-1 (or the pseudogene TRBV3-2) to TRBJ2-7, with D uncertain. Trimming took off 0 bases at V and 7 bases at J, with 10 bases between the two ends. CDR1 LGHDT and CDR2 YNNKEL come from the germline V gene (reference sequence). The CDR3 is 13 amino acids. DNA for the CDR3: TGTGCCAGCAGCCAAGAACCACTTGGGGAGCAGTACTTC. Encoded protein: CASSQEPLGEQYF.

The V gene is TRBV19, the J gene TRBJ1-4; D perhaps matches TRBD1 (6 bases). Germline CDR1 LNHDA, CDR2 SQIVND (reference sequence). The CDR3 covers 15 residues. Trimming left V 7 bases short and J 5 bases short, with 17 bases between. CDR3 protein: CASTTVGGRNEKLFF. CDR3 nucleotides: TGTGCCAGTACAACCGTCGGGGGGCGCAATGAAAAACTGTTTTTT.